In its sample, the clone carrying this TCR beta chain was seen many times. No antigen is known for it. Enrollment excluded any patients with other autoimmune diseases, uncontrolled infections, pregnancy or lactation. This record belongs to a study of Graves' ophthalmopathy and Graves' hyperthyroidism. Points from the study as a whole: In separating ophthalmopathy from stable hyperthyroidism, a 13-signature model achieved approximately 91% sensitivity and around 80% specificity. Thyroid clonotypes that were expanded above 0.001 frequency mostly also appeared in blood.

From RNA, the CDR3 regions of TCR beta chains were amplified and sequenced. Following a first-round RT-PCR that used HTBI primers, a second-round multiplex PCR was carried out. Using its own MiXCR run on the multiplex PCR reads, TCRdb lists one record per CDR3 protein. The table shows around 1.1 million distinct CDR3 sequences, with approximately 35% occurring only once. V lost 4 bases to trimming and J lost 3 bases, with 15 bases between them. Looked up from germline, CDR1 is SQVTM and CDR2 is ANQGSEA. The CDR3 runs 14 residues. The specimen sequenced was peripheral blood or thyroid tissue (not recorded which). This clonotype was obtained from an adult man with Graves' hyperthyroidism. The V gene is TRBV29-1, the J gene TRBJ2-5, with a possible D match to TRBD1 (5 bases). As DNA, the CDR3 is TGCAGCGTTGCCGGTTTCATCAGGGAAGAGACCCAGTACTTC. The encoded protein is CSVAGFIREETQYF. The full variable domain, completed using reference TRBV29-1 and TRBJ2-5, is SAVISQKPSRDICQRGTSLTIQCQVDSQVTMMFWYRQQPGQSLTLIATANQGSEATYESGFVIDKFPISRPNLTFSTLTVSNMSPEDSSIYLCSVAGFIREETQYFGPGTRLLVL.